This T cell receptor (beta chain) comes out of a study of blood T cell repertoires in COVID-19. In the study overall: Donors in the United States, Italy and Spain gave samples during acute or convalescent COVID-19.

CDR3 length: 17 residues. Trimming cost V 0 bases and J 2 bases, with 16 bases left between them. Germline loops: CDR1 MNHEY, CDR2 SVGEGT. Profiled with immunoSEQ multiplex PCR; TCRdb holds only in-frame clones, not every one. The top ten clones hold 2% to 2.5% of a sample with hundreds of thousands of clones, about 86% of them seen once. Sequenced input: peripheral blood. The chain links TRBV6-2 or TRBV6-3 to TRBJ1-1; a possible D gene is TRBD1 (6 bases). This clonotype was obtained from a woman aged 30 to 39 who had recovered from COVID-19. The CDR3 coding sequence is TGTGCCAGCAGTTACTCGATTTCGACAGGATCAAACACTGAAGCTTTCTTT. This codes for CASSYSISTGSNTEAFF.